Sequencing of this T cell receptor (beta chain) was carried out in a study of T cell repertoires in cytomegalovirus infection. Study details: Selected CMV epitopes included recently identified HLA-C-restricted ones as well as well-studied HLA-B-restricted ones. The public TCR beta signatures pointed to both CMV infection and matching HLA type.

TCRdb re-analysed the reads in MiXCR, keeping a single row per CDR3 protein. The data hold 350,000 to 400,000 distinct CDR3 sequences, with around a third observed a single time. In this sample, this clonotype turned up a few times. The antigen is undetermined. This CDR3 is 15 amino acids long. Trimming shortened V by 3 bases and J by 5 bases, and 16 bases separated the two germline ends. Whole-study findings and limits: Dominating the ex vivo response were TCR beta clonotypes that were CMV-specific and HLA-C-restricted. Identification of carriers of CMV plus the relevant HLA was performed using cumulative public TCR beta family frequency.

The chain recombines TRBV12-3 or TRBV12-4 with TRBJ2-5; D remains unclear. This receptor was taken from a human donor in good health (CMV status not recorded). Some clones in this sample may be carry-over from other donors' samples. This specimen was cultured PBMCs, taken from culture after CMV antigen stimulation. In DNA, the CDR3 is TGTGCCAGCAGTTTGAGGACGGGCCAAGGGGAGACCCAGTACTTC. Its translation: CASSLRTGQGETQYF.